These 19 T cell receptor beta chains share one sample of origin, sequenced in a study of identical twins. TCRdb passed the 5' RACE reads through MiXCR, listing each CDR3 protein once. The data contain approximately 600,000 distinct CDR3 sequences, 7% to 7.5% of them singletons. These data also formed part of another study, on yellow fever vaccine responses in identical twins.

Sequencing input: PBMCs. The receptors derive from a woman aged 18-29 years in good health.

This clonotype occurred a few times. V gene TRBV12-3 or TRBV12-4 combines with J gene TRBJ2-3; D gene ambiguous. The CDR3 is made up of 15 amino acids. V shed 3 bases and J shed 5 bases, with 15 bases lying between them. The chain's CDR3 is CASSLDPGVGDTQYF. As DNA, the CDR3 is TGTGCCAGCAGTTTGGACCCCGGCGTAGGAGATACGCAGTATTTT.

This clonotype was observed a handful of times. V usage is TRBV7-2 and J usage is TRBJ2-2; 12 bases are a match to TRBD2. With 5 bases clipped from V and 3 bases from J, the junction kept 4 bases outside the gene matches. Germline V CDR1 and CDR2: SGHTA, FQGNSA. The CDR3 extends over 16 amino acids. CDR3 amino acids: CASSRRLAGDTGELFF. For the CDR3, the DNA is TGTGCCAGCAGCCGCCGACTAGCGGGAGACACCGGGGAGCTGTTTTTT.

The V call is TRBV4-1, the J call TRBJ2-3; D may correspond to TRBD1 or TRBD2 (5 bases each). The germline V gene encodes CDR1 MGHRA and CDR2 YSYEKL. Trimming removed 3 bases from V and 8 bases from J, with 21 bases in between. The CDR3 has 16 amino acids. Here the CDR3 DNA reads TGCGCCAGCAGCCACCCGACAACCCCTGGGGGATCTACGCAGTATTTT. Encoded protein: CASSHPTTPGGSTQYF.

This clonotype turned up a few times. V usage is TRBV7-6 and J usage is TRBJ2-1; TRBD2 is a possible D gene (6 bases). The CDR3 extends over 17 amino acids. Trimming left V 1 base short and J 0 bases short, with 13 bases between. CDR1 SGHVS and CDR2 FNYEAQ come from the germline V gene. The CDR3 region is CASSLVGGVSSYNEQFF. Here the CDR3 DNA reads TGTGCCAGCAGCTTAGTTGGCGGGGTTAGCTCCTACAATGAGCAGTTCTTC.

The CDR3 DNA sequence: TGTGCCAGCACACAGGGAGTGGCGAACACCGGGGAGCTGTTTTTT. Translated: CASTQGVANTGELFF. V is TRBV12-3 or TRBV12-4 and J is TRBJ2-2; tentative D call: TRBD1 (6 bases). Trimming took off 7 bases at V and 0 bases at J, with 12 bases between the two ends. This CDR3 comprises 15 residues.

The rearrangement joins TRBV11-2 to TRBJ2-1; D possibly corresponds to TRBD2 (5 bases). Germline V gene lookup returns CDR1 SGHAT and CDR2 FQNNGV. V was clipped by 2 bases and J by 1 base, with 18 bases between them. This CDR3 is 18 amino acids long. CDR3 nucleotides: TGTGCCAGCAGCTTATATCGCTTGAGGGTGGGGTCCTACAATGAGCAGTTCTTC. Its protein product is CASSLYRLRVGSYNEQFF.

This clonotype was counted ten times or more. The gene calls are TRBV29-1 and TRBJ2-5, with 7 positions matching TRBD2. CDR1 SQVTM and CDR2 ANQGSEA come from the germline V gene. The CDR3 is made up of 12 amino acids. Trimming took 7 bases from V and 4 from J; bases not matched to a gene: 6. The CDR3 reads CSAVGGGETQYF. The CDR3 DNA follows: TGCAGCGCCGTAGGCGGGGGAGAGACCCAGTACTTC.

As DNA, the CDR3 is TGCGCCAGCAGCCAGACCGGGACCGCAGGGTACGAGCAGTACTTC. Its protein product is CASSQTGTAGYEQYF. The rearrangement uses TRBV4-1 and TRBJ2-7; D assignment may be TRBD1 or TRBD2 (5 bases each). The germline V gene has CDR1 MGHRA and CDR2 YSYEKL. This CDR3 spans 15 amino acids. The V end was cut by 3 bases, the J end by 4 bases, with 16 bases between.

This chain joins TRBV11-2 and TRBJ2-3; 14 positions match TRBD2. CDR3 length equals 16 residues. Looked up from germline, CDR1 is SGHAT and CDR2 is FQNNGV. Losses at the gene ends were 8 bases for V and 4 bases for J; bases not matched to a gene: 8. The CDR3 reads CASRLTSGGGPDTQYF. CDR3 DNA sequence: TGTGCCAGCCGCCTGACTAGCGGGGGGGGCCCAGATACGCAGTATTTT.

The CDR3 DNA reads TGCAGTGCTAAAGCGGGGACCCGGGTGGACACTGAAGCTTTCTTT. Translated, it gives CSAKAGTRVDTEAFF. This rearrangement joins TRBV20-1 to TRBJ1-1; maybe TRBD1 (5 bases). The CDR3 extends over 15 amino acids. Looked up from germline, CDR1 is DFQATT and CDR2 is SNEGSKA (reference sequence). V lost 4 bases to trimming and J lost 3 bases, with 18 bases between them.

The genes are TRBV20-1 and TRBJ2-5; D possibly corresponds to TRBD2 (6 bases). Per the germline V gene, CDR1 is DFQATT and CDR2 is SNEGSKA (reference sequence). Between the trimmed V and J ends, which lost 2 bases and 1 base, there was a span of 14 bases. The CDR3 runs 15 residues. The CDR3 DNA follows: TGCAGTGCTAGAAACTCCCTAGCGTTCCAAGAGACCCAGTACTTC. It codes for CSARNSLAFQETQYF.

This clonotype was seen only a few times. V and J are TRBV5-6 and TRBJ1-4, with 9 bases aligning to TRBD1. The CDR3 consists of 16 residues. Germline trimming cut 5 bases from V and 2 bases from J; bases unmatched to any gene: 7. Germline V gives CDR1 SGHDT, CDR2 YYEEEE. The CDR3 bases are TGTGCCAGCAGTTACGGGGACAGGGCTACTAATGAAAAACTGTTTTTT. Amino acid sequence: CASSYGDRATNEKLFF.

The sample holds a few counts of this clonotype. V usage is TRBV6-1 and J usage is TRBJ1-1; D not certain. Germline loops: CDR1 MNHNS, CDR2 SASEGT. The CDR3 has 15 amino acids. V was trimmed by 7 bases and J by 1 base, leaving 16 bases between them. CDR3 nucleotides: TGTGCCAGCATTCCGCGTGGGATAAGGAACACTGAAGCTTTCTTT. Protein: CASIPRGIRNTEAFF.

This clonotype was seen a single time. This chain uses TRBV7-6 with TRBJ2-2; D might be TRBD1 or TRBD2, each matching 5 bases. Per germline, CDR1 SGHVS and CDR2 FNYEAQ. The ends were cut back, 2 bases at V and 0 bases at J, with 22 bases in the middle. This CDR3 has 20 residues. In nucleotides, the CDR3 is TGTGCCAGCAGCTTATCCTTAGAGGTTAGGGGACCGCCGAACACCGGGGAGCTGTTTTTT. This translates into CASSLSLEVRGPPNTGELFF. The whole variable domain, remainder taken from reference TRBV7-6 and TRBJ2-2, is GAGVSQSPRYKVTKRGQDVALRCDPISGHVSLYWYRQALGQGPEFLTYFNYEAQQDKSGLPNDRFSAERPEGSISTLTIQRTEQRDSAMYRCASSLSLEVRGPPNTGELFFGEGSRLTVL.

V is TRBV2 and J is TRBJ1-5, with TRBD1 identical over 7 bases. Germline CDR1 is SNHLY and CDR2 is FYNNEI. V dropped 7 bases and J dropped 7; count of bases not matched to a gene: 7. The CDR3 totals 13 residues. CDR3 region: CASTQTGQQPQHF. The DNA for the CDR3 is TGTGCCAGCACCCAGACAGGGCAGCAGCCCCAGCATTTT.

CDR3 nucleotide sequence: TGCAGCGTTGCCGGGAGCAATCAGCCCCAGCATTTT. Protein sequence: CSVAGSNQPQHF. The chain recombines TRBV29-1 with TRBJ1-5, with unresolved D. V lost 4 bases, J lost 1 base, and 5 bases lay in between. From germline, CDR1 is SQVTM and CDR2 ANQGSEA. The CDR3 consists of 12 residues.

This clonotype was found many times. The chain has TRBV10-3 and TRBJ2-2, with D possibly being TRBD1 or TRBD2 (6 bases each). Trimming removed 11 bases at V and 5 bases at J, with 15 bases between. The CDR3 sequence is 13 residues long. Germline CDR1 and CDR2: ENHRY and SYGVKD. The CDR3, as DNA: TGTGCCGCGACAGGTCGGGGGACCGGGGAGCTGTTTTTT. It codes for CAATGRGTGELFF.

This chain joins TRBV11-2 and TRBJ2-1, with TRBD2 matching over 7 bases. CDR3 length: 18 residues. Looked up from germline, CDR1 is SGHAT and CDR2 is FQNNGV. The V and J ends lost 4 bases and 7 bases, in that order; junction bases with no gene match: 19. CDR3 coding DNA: TGTGCCAGCAGCTCAGACTCCCGAGGTGGCGGGAGAAGGAATGAGCAGTTCTTC. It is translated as CASSSDSRGGGRRNEQFF.

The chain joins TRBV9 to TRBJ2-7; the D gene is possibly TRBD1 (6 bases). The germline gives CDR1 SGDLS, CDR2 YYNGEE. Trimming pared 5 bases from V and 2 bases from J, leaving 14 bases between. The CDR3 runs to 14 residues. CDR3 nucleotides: TGTGCCAGCAGTATGACAGGTACTACCTACGAGCAGTACTTC. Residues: CASSMTGTTYEQYF. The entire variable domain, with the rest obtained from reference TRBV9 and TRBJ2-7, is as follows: DSGVTQTPKHLITATGQRVTLRCSPRSGDLSVYWYQQSLDQGLQFLIQYYNGEERAKGNILERFSAQQFPDLHSELNLSSLELGDSALYFCASSMTGTTYEQYFGPGTRLTVT.